Detailed here is one T cell receptor beta chain. Its antigen is unknown. The data stem from a study of blood T cells in healthy people across ages. Overall study: Through template switching, about one barcoded beta molecule was captured per two T cells, as measured in model experiments. Study-wide results and limits: Unsorted PBMCs blocked a conclusive comparison of naive and antigen-experienced cells.

V gave up 3 bases and J gave up 3 bases, with 9 bases separating them. Germline V lookup: CDR1 SGDLS, CDR2 YYNGEE. The CDR3 extends over 13 amino acids. Alongside a J-beta primer mix, a sample-barcoded 5' primer served in a second PCR lasting about 6 to 11 cycles. TCRdb processed the 5' RACE reads anew with MiXCR; each CDR3 protein has one entry. The data contain some 1.5 million distinct CDR3 sequences, approximately 28% of them seen just once; the ten biggest clones take up more than 6%. Each sample yielded at least 7 million isolated PBMCs. This TCR derives from a woman aged 25 to 45 in good health. The gene calls are TRBV9 and TRBJ2-5, with D possibly being TRBD2 (5 bases). The specimen sequenced was blood. CDR3: CASSAERKETQYF. The CDR3 bases are TGTGCCAGCAGCGCAGAGCGGAAAGAGACCCAGTACTTC.